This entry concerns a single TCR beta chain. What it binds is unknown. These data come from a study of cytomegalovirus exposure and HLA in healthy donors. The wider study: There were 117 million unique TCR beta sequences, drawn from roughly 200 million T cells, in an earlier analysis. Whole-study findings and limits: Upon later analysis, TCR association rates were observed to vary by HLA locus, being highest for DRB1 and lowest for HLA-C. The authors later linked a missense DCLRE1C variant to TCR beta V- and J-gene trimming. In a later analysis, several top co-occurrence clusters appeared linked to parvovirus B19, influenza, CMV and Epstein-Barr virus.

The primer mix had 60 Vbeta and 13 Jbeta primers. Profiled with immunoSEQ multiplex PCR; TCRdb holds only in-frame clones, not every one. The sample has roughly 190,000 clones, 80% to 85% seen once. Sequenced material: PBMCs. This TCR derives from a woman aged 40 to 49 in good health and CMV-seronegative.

The CDR3 DNA sequence: TGTGCCAGCAGTGAGACAGGGGTGGACTATGGCTACACCTTC. It is translated as CASSETGVDYGYTF. The rearrangement links TRBV2 to TRBJ1-2; 8 bases are shared with TRBD1. Germline V gene data show CDR1 as SNHLY and CDR2 as FYNNEI. The CDR3 spans 14 residues. Trimming at V came to 3 bases and at J to 3 bases, leaving 3 bases not matched to a gene.